One sample yielded the 21 T cell receptor beta chains listed below, sequenced in a study of cytomegalovirus exposure and HLA in healthy donors. 13 Jbeta primers and 60 Vbeta primers were used for the PCR. The assay was immunoSEQ multiplex PCR, and TCRdb's table has in-frame clones only and misses some. The sample has about 140,000 clones, 60% to 85% seen once. The sequenced sample was PBMCs. These receptors all stem from a male donor in good health and CMV-seropositive.

V gene TRBV9 combines with J gene TRBJ2-1, with D perhaps matching TRBD1 (5 bases). Germline V lookup: CDR1 SGDLS, CDR2 YYNGEE. The germline V and J ends were trimmed by 0 bases and 0 bases, with 7 bases remaining between them. This CDR3 is built from 15 residues. CDR3 nucleotides: TGTGCCAGCAGCGTAGGGCAGGGCTCCTACAATGAGCAGTTCTTC. As protein: CASSVGQGSYNEQFF.

This chain connects TRBV10-1 to TRBJ2-7; 10 positions agree with TRBD1. The CDR3 consists of 15 residues. The V and J ends lost 5 bases and 5 bases, in that order; junction bases with no gene match: 9. CDR1 WNHNN and CDR2 SYGVQD come from the germline V gene (reference sequence). CDR3 loop: CASSSSRDRGDEQYF. The CDR3, as DNA: TGCGCCAGCAGTAGTTCCCGGGACAGGGGCGACGAGCAGTACTTC.

The genes are TRBV6-5 and TRBJ1-2, with a tentative D call TRBD1 (6 bases). V lost 4 bases and J 4 bases, leaving 10 bases between the germline ends. Germline V CDR1 and CDR2: MNHEY, SVGAGI. This CDR3 has 13 amino acids. CDR3 amino acids: CASSSDSLYGYTF. The CDR3 DNA reads as TGTGCCAGCAGTTCGGACAGCCTCTATGGCTACACCTTC.

The chain combines TRBV4-1 with TRBJ1-2; 7 bases match TRBD1. Looked up from germline, CDR1 is MGHRA and CDR2 is YSYEKL. The J segment lost 0 bases and the V segment lost 1 base, leaving 5 bases of the junction unmatched. This CDR3 region has 16 residues. CDR3 sequence reads: CASSQVNRGPNYGYTF. The CDR3 nucleotides read TGCGCCAGCAGCCAAGTCAACAGGGGACCTAACTATGGCTACACCTTC.

J is TRBJ1-1 and V is TRBV9, with 8 bases lining up with TRBD1. This CDR3 has 15 residues. CDR1 and CDR2 (germline): SGDLS, YYNGEE. V trimming: 3 bases; J trimming: 4 bases; junction bases outside the gene matches: 8. The CDR3 region is CASSGRTGRVTEAFF. CDR3 in DNA: TGTGCCAGCAGCGGGAGGACAGGGAGGGTCACTGAAGCTTTCTTT.

This clone was found once. The chain links TRBV7-9 to TRBJ2-7, with 9 bases that match TRBD1. The junction had 4 bases not matched to a gene; V was cut back by 5 bases and J by 2 bases. CDR1 SEHNR and CDR2 FQNEAQ come from the germline V gene (reference sequence). There are 14 residues in the CDR3. The CDR3 sequence is CASSADRGAYEQYF. CDR3 nucleotide sequence: TGTGCCAGCAGCGCCGACAGGGGGGCCTACGAGCAGTACTTC.

The gene calls are TRBV2 and TRBJ1-2; TRBD1 agrees at 7 bases. V lost 2 bases and J lost 4; bases outside the gene matches: 7. Germline-derived CDR1 and CDR2 are SNHLY and FYNNEI. The CDR3 is 15 amino acids. The CDR3 DNA is TGTGCCAGCAGTGAAATTCGACAGGGAAGCTATGGCTACACCTTC. Translating it yields CASSEIRQGSYGYTF.

V is TRBV5-1 and J is TRBJ2-6; 7 nucleotides match TRBD1. Germline V gene sequence: CDR1 SGHRS, CDR2 YFSETQ. V was pared by 8 bases and J by 0 bases, with 8 bases of the junction left unmatched. The CDR3 covers 16 residues. CDR3 protein: CASRRDRPSGANVLTF. CDR3 nucleotides: TGCGCCAGTCGACGGGACAGACCCTCTGGGGCCAACGTCCTGACTTTC.

The rearrangement joins TRBV7-3 to TRBJ2-7; 13 bases align to TRBD2. The germline CDR1 and CDR2 sequences are SGHTA and FQGTGA. This CDR3 is 19 amino acids long. V lost 5 bases, J lost 2 bases, and 15 bases stayed unmatched. The CDR3 reads CASSKKSENGLAGAYEQYF. CDR3 bases: TGTGCCAGCAGCAAAAAATCCGAAAATGGACTAGCGGGGGCCTACGAGCAGTACTTC.

The V gene is TRBV21-1, the J gene TRBJ1-1; the tabulated D call, TRBD1, remains unverified against the DNA. TRBV21-1 is given as a pseudogene. The CDR3 totals 20 residues. CDR3 sequence reads: CASSSRAKDSREKSRTEAFF. The CDR3 nucleotides read TGTGCCAGCAGCTCTCGGGCAAAGGACAGCAGGGAGAAAAGTCGGACTGAAGCTTTCTTT.

The CDR3 reads CASTTRVGRAYEQYF. The CDR3 DNA sequence: TGTGCCAGCACGACCCGTGTCGGGAGGGCCTACGAGCAGTACTTC. J is TRBJ2-7 and V is TRBV2; 8 bases are shared with TRBD2. The CDR3 length is 15 residues. Germline V gene sequence: CDR1 SNHLY, CDR2 FYNNEI. The junction had 10 bases not matched to a gene; V was cut back by 7 bases and J by 2 bases.

The J gene is TRBJ2-7, the V gene TRBV9; a weak D match, TRBD1 (6 bases). Germline V gene data show CDR1 as SGDLS and CDR2 as YYNGEE. This CDR3 spans 14 amino acids. V was pared by 4 bases and J by 2 bases, with 13 bases between. CDR3 residues: CASSPPRGPYEQYF. CDR3 coding DNA: TGTGCCAGCAGCCCCCCCAGGGGCCCCTACGAGCAGTACTTC.

DNA for the CDR3: TGTGCCAGCAGTTACAGGGACAGGGGTAACAATGAGCAGTTCTTC. Its translation: CASSYRDRGNNEQFF. The rearrangement links TRBV6-6 to TRBJ2-1; 10 bases line up with TRBD1. Germline-derived CDR1 and CDR2 are MNHNY and SVGAGI (reference sequence). V dropped 2 bases and J dropped 5; count of bases not matched to a gene: 3. The CDR3 totals 15 residues.

The rearrangement links TRBV27 to TRBJ1-5; D perhaps matches TRBD1 (5 bases). Germline assignment: CDR1 MNHEY and CDR2 SMNVEV (reference sequence). This CDR3 is built from 14 residues. Trimming pared 0 bases from V and 4 bases from J, leaving 7 bases between. The CDR3 is CASSLSGQNQPQHF. DNA of the CDR3: TGTGCCAGCAGTTTATCTGGACAAAATCAGCCCCAGCATTTT.

CDR3 DNA sequence: TGTGCCAGCAGCCCGGACTCCCAAGAGACCCAGTACTTC. Protein product: CASSPDSQETQYF. The rearrangement joins TRBV7-3 to TRBJ2-5, with a possible D match to TRBD2 (5 bases). Germline lookup yields CDR1 SGHTA and CDR2 FQGTGA. The length of the CDR3 is 13 residues. Trimming removed 5 bases from V and 1 base from J, with 8 bases in between. The full variable domain, in which reference TRBV7-3 and TRBJ2-5 provide the parts outside the CDR3, is GAGVSQTPSNKVTEKGKYVELRCDPISGHTALYWYRQSLGQGPEFLIYFQGTGAADDSGLPNDRFFAVRPEGSVSTLKIQRTERGDSAVYLCASSPDSQETQYFGPGTRLLVL.

The chain is built from TRBV5-6 and TRBJ2-5, with 12 bases aligning to TRBD2. The CDR3 is 16 residues long. Germline CDR1 is SGHDT and CDR2 is YYEEEE. V lost 0 bases, J lost 7 bases, and 7 bases stayed unmatched. In nucleotides, the CDR3 is TGTGCCAGCAGCTTGGTTCGACTAGCGGGGGCGGGGACCCAGTACTTC. Amino acid sequence: CASSLVRLAGAGTQYF.

This sequence joins TRBV7-9 and TRBJ1-5, with a possible D match to TRBD1 (6 bases). The V end was cut by 5 bases, the J end by 9 bases, with 23 bases between. From germline, CDR1 is SEHNR and CDR2 FQNEAQ (reference sequence). CDR3 length: 16 residues. CDR3 nucleotide sequence: TGTGCCAGCAGCCTAAGGCTGGGGGCCTCGGAGGCGCCCCAGCATTTT. Protein sequence: CASSLRLGASEAPQHF.

This rearrangement joins TRBV9 to TRBJ1-3, with D possibly TRBD1 on 5 matching bases. CDR3 size: 16 residues. Per germline, CDR1 SGDLS and CDR2 YYNGEE. Trimming pared 4 bases from V and 4 bases from J, leaving 18 bases between. The CDR3 nucleotides are TGTGCCAGCAGCCAAGAGGCGGCAGGGTTCGGAAACACCATATATTTT. Translated, it gives CASSQEAAGFGNTIYF.

V gene TRBV4-1 combines with J gene TRBJ2-1; the match to TRBD2 covers 10 bases. The CDR3 has 17 amino acids. Germline-derived CDR1 and CDR2 are MGHRA and YSYEKL. The V gene end was trimmed by 1 base and the J gene end by 8 bases; junction bases not matched to a gene: 11. Here the CDR3 DNA reads TGCGCCAGCAGCCAAGGTACCTTCCAACTAGCGGGGCATGAGCAGTTCTTC. Translated, it gives CASSQGTFQLAGHEQFF.

The chain links TRBV5-1 to TRBJ1-4, with TRBD1 matching 8 bases. This CDR3 region has 14 residues. V dropped 4 bases and J dropped 7; count of bases not matched to a gene: 6. Germline-derived CDR1 and CDR2 are SGHRS and YFSETQ. Here the CDR3 reads CASSPRDRSEKLFF. For the CDR3, the DNA is TGCGCCAGCAGCCCCCGGGACAGGTCTGAAAAACTGTTTTTT.

This clone has a handful of counts. The rearrangement links TRBV6-5 to TRBJ1-1; D perhaps matches TRBD1 (5 bases). The V gene's germline CDR1 is MNHEY and CDR2 SVGAGI. CDR3 length: 13 residues. Trimming left V 5 bases short and J 3 bases short, with 10 bases between. The DNA for the CDR3 is TGTGCCAGCAGTCTGGACACCTACACTGAAGCTTTCTTT. It encodes CASSLDTYTEAFF.